This TCR beta chain was sequenced for a study of T cells in women clearing cervical HPV infection. Study conclusions and caveats: CIN3+ cases had significantly higher TCR richness than controls; evenness did not differ. TRBV6-7 abundance was lower in cases than controls (around 0.1% versus 0.15%).

Sequencing used immunoSEQ multiplex PCR; TCRdb keeps in-frame clones, though not all of them. The sample includes some 39,000 clones. Germline lookup yields CDR1 GTSNPN and CDR2 SVGIG (reference sequence). This CDR3 contains 13 residues. Of note for this clone: Its target is unknown. The sequence runs out 3 residues before the end of the CDR3; the remainder is reconstructed from the germline J gene.

The sample taken for sequencing was blood buffy coat. This receptor was taken from a woman aged 18 to 75 with a cervical HPV16 infection that either progressed to CIN3+ or cleared (not recorded which). The chain couples TRBV30 to TRBJ2-2; no firm D call. The chain's CDR3 is CAYTVGANSPLFF. CDR3 DNA (partial): TGTGCCTATACAGTTGGCGCTAATTCACCG.